These 32 T cell receptor beta chains were all obtained from the same sample, sequenced in a study of identical twins. From the 5' RACE reads, TCRdb called clonotypes with MiXCR, one entry per CDR3 protein. The sample holds hundreds of thousands of distinct CDR3 sequences, more than 6.5% seen once. The same sample was also studied in work on yellow fever vaccine responses in identical twins.

Source material: PBMCs. Receptors were obtained from a woman aged 18-29 years in good health.

The table lists this clonotype with a few counts. V and J are TRBV2 and TRBJ2-6; 7 nucleotides agree with TRBD2. The CDR3 extends over 15 amino acids. Germline V gives CDR1 SNHLY, CDR2 FYNNEI. Losses at the gene ends were 7 bases for V and 0 bases for J; bases not matched to a gene: 3. CDR3 in DNA: TGTGCCAGCACAGGGAGGGGCTCTGGGGCCAACGTCCTGACTTTC. It encodes CASTGRGSGANVLTF.

V usage is TRBV7-2 and J usage is TRBJ1-1; TRBD1 agrees at 8 bases. The CDR3 is made up of 16 amino acids. The V gene's germline CDR1 is SGHTA and CDR2 FQGNSA. The V segment lost 2 bases and the J segment 1 base; nucleotides outside the gene matches: 6. The CDR3 reads CASSLSGGGGNTEAFF. The CDR3 DNA sequence: TGTGCCAGCAGCTTATCAGGGGGCGGAGGGAACACTGAAGCTTTCTTT.

In this sample, this clonotype turned up a few times. The rearrangement links TRBV5-6 to TRBJ2-7; 9 nucleotides match TRBD1. The germline V gene encodes CDR1 SGHDT and CDR2 YYEEEE. This CDR3 region has 16 residues. J was trimmed by 5 bases and V by 1 base; bases with no gene match: 10. The CDR3 DNA reads as TGTGCCAGCAGCTTGAAGATCTGGGACAGGGAAAACGAGCAGTACTTC. It codes for CASSLKIWDRENEQYF. Full variable domain (outside the CDR3, taken from reference TRBV5-6 and TRBJ2-7): DAGVTQSPTHLIKTRGQQVTLRCSPKSGHDTVSWYQQALGQGPQFIFQYYEEEERQRGNFPDRFSGHQFPNYSSELNVNALLLGDSALYLCASSLKIWDRENEQYFGPGTRLTVT.

CDR3 sequence (DNA): TGCAGCGTTGACGGGGACCATGAAGGGACTGAAGCTTTCTTT. Its translation is CSVDGDHEGTEAFF. The chain joins TRBV29-1 to TRBJ1-1; maybe TRBD1 (5 bases). V shed 3 bases and J shed 5 bases, with 16 bases lying between them. The length of the CDR3 is 14 residues. The germline gives CDR1 SQVTM, CDR2 ANQGSEA.

This clonotype was observed at least ten times. V usage is TRBV29-1 and J usage is TRBJ2-1, with a tentative D call TRBD2 (5 bases). The V gene's germline CDR1 is SQVTM and CDR2 ANQGSEA. Trimming took off 1 base at V and 4 bases at J, with 20 bases between the two ends. CDR3 length: 17 residues. In DNA, the CDR3 is TGCAGCGTTGAAGGGTTGGAGGTTTCCACCGTATACAATGAGCAGTTCTTC. Protein product: CSVEGLEVSTVYNEQFF.

There are a few counts of this clonotype. The J gene is TRBJ1-1, the V gene TRBV6-5, with 7 bases identical to TRBD1. The CDR3 is 14 amino acids. V was clipped by 4 bases and J by 4 bases; unmatched bases: 6. The germline V gene encodes CDR1 MNHEY and CDR2 SVGAGI. The CDR3 here is CASSFRDRSTEAFF. The CDR3 DNA is TGTGCCAGCAGTTTTCGGGACAGAAGCACTGAAGCTTTCTTT.

Only a few counts were recorded for this clonotype. V and J are TRBV7-6 and TRBJ2-7, with D possibly TRBD1 on 5 matching bases. Between the trimmed V and J ends, which lost 1 base and 5 bases, there was a span of 12 bases. CDR1 is SGHVS, CDR2 FNYEAQ, per germline. The CDR3 sequence is 14 residues long. The chain's CDR3 is CASSLGVGLDEQYF. The CDR3 DNA sequence: TGTGCCAGCAGCTTAGGGGTGGGGCTCGACGAGCAGTACTTC.

V and J are TRBV6-1 and TRBJ2-7, with TRBD1 matching 9 bases. Trimming took 0 bases from V and 2 from J; bases not matched to a gene: 2. The germline gives CDR1 MNHNS, CDR2 SASEGT. The CDR3 loop spans 15 amino acids. The CDR3 sequence is CASSEAWTGAYEQYF. The CDR3 coding sequence is TGTGCCAGCAGTGAAGCCTGGACAGGGGCCTACGAGCAGTACTTC.

This clonotype was detected a few times. The chain combines TRBV20-1 with TRBJ2-7; 10 bases align to TRBD2. Germline V CDR1 and CDR2: DFQATT, SNEGSKA (reference sequence). V lost 6 bases and J lost 7; bases outside the gene matches: 9. The CDR3 consists of 13 residues. For the CDR3, the DNA is TGCAGTGCCGGGGAGCGGGGGGGCTGGGAGCAGTACTTC. Protein sequence: CSAGERGGWEQYF.

At least ten counts were recorded for this clonotype. The CDR3 sequence is CASSPQGTDTQYF. CDR3 coding DNA: TGTGCCAGCAGCCCACAGGGCACAGATACGCAGTATTTT. The chain couples TRBV18 to TRBJ2-3, with a tentative D call TRBD1 (5 bases). This CDR3 comprises 13 residues. V was cut by 8 bases and J by 1 base, with 10 bases left in between. Germline CDR1 and CDR2: KGHSH and LQKENI.

The chain has TRBV20-1 and TRBJ2-6; the D is unclear. CDR3 length: 13 residues. CDR1 is DFQATT, CDR2 SNEGSKA, per germline (reference sequence). V gave up 4 bases and J gave up 4 bases, with 8 bases separating them. The DNA for the CDR3 is TGCAGTGCTATTTCCTCCGGGGCCAACGTCCTGACTTTC. It codes for CSAISSGANVLTF.

The chain links TRBV3-1 to TRBJ1-2; D might be TRBD1 (6 bases). V shed 0 bases and J shed 7 bases, with 12 bases lying between them. There are 14 residues in the CDR3. In germline, CDR1 is LGHDT, CDR2 YNNKEL (reference sequence). CDR3 sequence (DNA): TGTGCCAGCAGCCAAGATCGTGGACAGCTTGGCTACACCTTC. This translates into CASSQDRGQLGYTF.

This clonotype was detected only a few times. The V and J genes are TRBV12-3 or TRBV12-4 and TRBJ1-2; D is undetermined. The CDR3 covers 14 residues. V was trimmed by 1 base and J by 4 bases, leaving 10 bases between them. DNA of the CDR3: TGTGCCAGCAGTTTAGAGACGTCCACCTATGGCTACACCTTC. Its protein product is CASSLETSTYGYTF.

This clonotype was recorded a few times. V and J are TRBV11-1 and TRBJ2-7, with 9 nucleotides matching TRBD1. Trimming cost V 5 bases and J 0 bases; bases outside gene matches: 5. Germline CDR1 is SGHAT and CDR2 is FQDESV (reference sequence). The CDR3 extends over 15 amino acids. Here the CDR3 reads CASSTRDRASYEQYF. The DNA of the CDR3 is TGTGCCAGCAGCACGCGGGACAGGGCCTCCTACGAGCAGTACTTC.

This clonotype was observed a few times. The chain carries TRBV6-5 and TRBJ2-7; TRBD2 is a possible D gene (6 bases). V was clipped by 2 bases and J by 1 base, with 15 bases between them. The length of the CDR3 is 16 residues. CDR1 is MNHEY, CDR2 SVGAGI, per germline. As DNA, the CDR3 is TGTGCCAGCAGTTACCCCTCCGGGAGCGCGTCCTACGAGCAGTACTTC. Translating gives CASSYPSGSASYEQYF.

The chain is built from TRBV7-9 and TRBJ2-1, with D hard to call. There are 16 residues in the CDR3. The ends were cut back, 0 bases at V and 8 bases at J, with 17 bases in the middle. Germline V CDR1 and CDR2: SEHNR, FQNEAQ (reference sequence). CDR3 in DNA: TGTGCCAGCAGCTTAGCGCTAATTGGGGTAGGCCATGAGCAGTTCTTC. Translating it yields CASSLALIGVGHEQFF.

This clonotype was seen more than once but under ten times. This rearrangement joins TRBV7-2 to TRBJ2-7, with D possibly matching TRBD2 (6 bases). CDR3 size: 13 residues. Trimming took off 6 bases at V and 4 bases at J, with 13 bases between the two ends. Germline CDR1 and CDR2: SGHTA and FQGNSA. The CDR3 sequence is CASSPRRGYEQYF. CDR3 sequence (DNA): TGTGCCAGCAGTCCTCGTCGGGGGTACGAGCAGTACTTC. The full variable domain, its missing parts supplied by reference TRBV7-2 and TRBJ2-7, is GAGVSQSPSNKVTEKGKDVELRCDPISGHTALYWYRQSLGQGLEFLIYFQGNSAPDKSGLPSDRFSAERTGGSVSTLTIQRTQQEDSAVYLCASSPRRGYEQYFGPGTRLTVT.

The V gene is TRBV7-9, the J gene TRBJ1-4; D gene uncertain. V was shortened by 5 bases and J by 3 bases, with 13 bases between the two germline ends. This CDR3 spans 15 amino acids. CDR1 and CDR2 from the germline V gene are SEHNR and FQNEAQ (reference sequence). CDR3 bases: TGTGCCAGCAGCCCCTCCGGCGGGTCTAATGAAAAACTGTTTTTT. Translation gives CASSPSGGSNEKLFF.

There are many counts of this clonotype. The chain carries TRBV5-1 and TRBJ2-7; D may be TRBD2 (6 bases). CDR3 length: 12 residues. Trimming removed 3 bases at V and 6 bases at J, with 10 bases between. Germline-derived CDR1 and CDR2 are SGHRS and YFSETQ. The CDR3 loop reads CASSSKGGEQYF. CDR3 nucleotides: TGCGCCAGCAGCTCCAAGGGAGGCGAGCAGTACTTC.

The rearrangement links TRBV2 to TRBJ2-1; 10 bases are shared with TRBD2. From germline, CDR1 is SNHLY and CDR2 FYNNEI. The V gene end was trimmed by 5 bases and the J gene end by 0 bases; junction bases not matched to a gene: 1. The CDR3 is 15 amino acids. CDR3 region: CASSWTSGSYNEQFF. The CDR3 DNA reads TGTGCCAGCAGTTGGACTAGCGGCTCCTACAATGAGCAGTTCTTC.

This clonotype was recorded at least ten times. The CDR3 here is CASSQDWGSYNEQFF. In DNA, the CDR3 is TGCGCCAGCAGCCAAGATTGGGGTTCCTACAATGAGCAGTTCTTC. The chain links TRBV4-3 to TRBJ2-1; D remains unclear. The CDR3 sequence is 15 residues long. The germline gives CDR1 LGHNA, CDR2 YSLEER. V gave up 0 bases and J gave up 1 base, with 7 bases separating them.

J is TRBJ2-1 and V is TRBV25-1; a possible D gene is TRBD2 (6 bases). The CDR3 loop spans 16 amino acids. V lost 1 base and J lost 0, with 10 bases in between. From germline, CDR1 is MGHDK and CDR2 SYGVNS. The CDR3 sequence: CASSEFGGSSYNEQFF. As DNA, the CDR3 is TGTGCCAGCAGTGAATTTGGGGGGAGCTCCTACAATGAGCAGTTCTTC.

The table lists this clonotype with a few counts. The V gene is TRBV12-5, the J gene TRBJ2-1; the D is unclear. V lost 5 bases and J 0 bases, leaving 8 bases between the germline ends. Germline loops: CDR1 LGHNT, CDR2 FRNRAP. The CDR3 extends over 14 amino acids. The DNA for the CDR3 is TGTGCTAGTGGTGGAGACAACTCCTACAATGAGCAGTTCTTC. This gives the protein CASGGDNSYNEQFF.

J is TRBJ2-5 and V is TRBV29-1; either TRBD1 or TRBD2 may supply D (5 bases each). Germline V gene lookup returns CDR1 SQVTM and CDR2 ANQGSEA. V was trimmed by 7 bases and J by 0 bases, leaving 15 bases between them. This CDR3 is 14 amino acids long. This chain's CDR3 is CSAHPGPNQETQYF. CDR3 DNA: TGCAGCGCCCACCCGGGACCGAACCAAGAGACCCAGTACTTC.

This clonotype was counted a few times. The junction does not match germline at one end; this may be a read error. The J gene is TRBJ2-1, the V gene TRBV7-7; TRBD2 aligns across 7 bases. CDR1 is SSHAT, CDR2 FNYEAQ, per germline (reference sequence). The length of the CDR3 is 17 residues. In DNA, the CDR3 is TGTGCTAGCAGCTTAGGGTCTCTAGCGGACTCCTACAATGAGCAGTTCTTC. Translated: CASSLGSLADSYNEQFF.

This clonotype was seen once. The junction differs from germline at one of its ends, possibly a read error. The chain couples TRBV7-9 to TRBJ2-1; D perhaps matches TRBD2 (5 bases). Germline V gene sequence: CDR1 SEHNR, CDR2 FQNEAQ (reference sequence). CDR3 length: 16 amino acids. The CDR3 protein is CASSSGGDRLYSEQFF. The CDR3 region has the DNA TGTGCCAGCAGCTCCGGAGGAGATAGACTGTACAGTGAGCAGTTCTTC.

In the case of this clonotype: Possible read error: a much larger clone is one base away. V gene TRBV20-1 combines with J gene TRBJ2-1, with D possibly being TRBD1 or TRBD2 (5 bases each). The germline CDR1 and CDR2 sequences are DFQATT and SNEGSKA (reference sequence). This CDR3 region has 17 residues. The CDR3 DNA is TGCAGTGCTAGAGATCGGGGCAGGTCGTTCCTTTACAATAAGCAGTTCTTC. It specifies CSARDRGRSFLYNKQFF.

This clonotype was picked up a small number of times. The V and J genes are TRBV27 and TRBJ2-5; D gene uncertain. Germline assignment: CDR1 MNHEY and CDR2 SMNVEV (reference sequence). V was cut by 10 bases and J by 1 base, with 16 bases left in between. This CDR3 region has 14 residues. The DNA of the CDR3 is TGTGCCACCAAACGGTGGCACACCCAAGAGACCCAGTACTTC. Protein: CATKRWHTQETQYF.

The chain couples TRBV7-2 to TRBJ2-1; D might be TRBD2 (5 bases). Germline V gene lookup returns CDR1 SGHTA and CDR2 FQGNSA. The CDR3 is made up of 12 amino acids. The V end was cut by 5 bases, the J end by 8 bases, with 10 bases between. CDR3 protein: CASSPSTHEQFF. CDR3 nucleotide sequence: TGTGCCAGCAGCCCTAGCACCCATGAGCAGTTCTTC.

This clonotype was recorded a few times. The J gene is TRBJ2-7, the V gene TRBV7-2, with TRBD2 matching over 8 bases. The CDR3 contains 16 residues. With V trimmed by 5 bases and J by 0 bases, 9 bases remained unmatched. In germline, CDR1 is SGHTA, CDR2 FQGNSA. The CDR3 DNA reads TGTGCCAGCAGCAGGATTAGCGGGGCCAGCTCCTACGAGCAGTACTTC. Translating gives CASSRISGASSYEQYF.

This clonotype was counted only a few times. J is TRBJ2-7 and V is TRBV6-1; no reliable D call. V gave up 6 bases and J gave up 4 bases, with 16 bases separating them. This CDR3 region has 14 residues. Germline V gene lookup returns CDR1 MNHNS and CDR2 SASEGT. The CDR3: CASSPWAGSYEQYF. DNA for the CDR3: TGTGCCAGCAGCCCCTGGGCAGGCTCTTACGAGCAGTACTTC.

This clonotype was seen a handful of times. The chain is built from TRBV28 and TRBJ1-1; D gene ambiguous. Germline V gives CDR1 MDHEN, CDR2 SYDVKM. The CDR3 sequence is 13 residues long. Trimming took off 3 bases at V and 7 bases at J, with 12 bases between the two ends. This CDR3 is CASSFGGLSEAFF. The DNA of the CDR3 is TGTGCCAGCAGTTTTGGTGGCCTTAGTGAAGCTTTCTTT.